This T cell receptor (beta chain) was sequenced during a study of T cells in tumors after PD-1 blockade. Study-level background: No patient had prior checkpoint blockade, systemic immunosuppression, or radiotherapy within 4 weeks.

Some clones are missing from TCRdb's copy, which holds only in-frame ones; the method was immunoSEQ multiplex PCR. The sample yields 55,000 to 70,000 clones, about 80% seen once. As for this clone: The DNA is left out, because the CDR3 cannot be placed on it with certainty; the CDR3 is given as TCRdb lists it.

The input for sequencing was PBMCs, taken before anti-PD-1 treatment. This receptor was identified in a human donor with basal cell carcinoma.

This CDR3 reads CASSFFGAGELFF. The V gene is TRBV28, the J gene TRBJ2-2; the tabulated D call, TRBD2, remains unverified against the DNA. Germline CDR1 and CDR2: MDHEN and SYDVKM. From its first to its last residue, the CDR3 has 13 amino acids.